What follows are 15 T cell receptor beta chains derived from one specimen sequenced in a study of cytomegalovirus exposure and HLA in healthy donors. Both 60 Vbeta primers and 13 Jbeta primers went into the PCR. Here immunoSEQ multiplex PCR was the method, and the copy in TCRdb shows in-frame clones only, minus some. The table has some 170,000 clones, around four fifths seen once. The sample consisted of PBMCs. The receptors were gathered from a woman between 55 and 75 years old in good health and CMV-seropositive.

Only a few counts were recorded for this clone. This sequence joins TRBV30 and TRBJ1-1, with D possibly being TRBD1 (5 bases). V shed 5 bases and J shed 0 bases, with 10 bases lying between them. The CDR3 has 13 amino acids. The germline V gene encodes CDR1 GTSNPN and CDR2 SVGIG (reference sequence). The chain's CDR3 is CAWRQLMNTEAFF. The CDR3 DNA sequence: TGTGCCTGGCGACAGCTAATGAACACTGAAGCTTTCTTT.

This clone appeared a single time. The V and J genes are TRBV7-2 and TRBJ2-5; 7 nucleotides match TRBD2. Germline CDR1 reads SGHTA; CDR2 reads FQGNSA. The CDR3 sequence is 15 residues long. V was pared by 5 bases and J by 5 bases, with 11 bases of the junction left unmatched. The DNA for the CDR3 is TGTGCCAGCAGCCCCCGGGGAGGGGCTGACGAGACCCAGTACTTC. It codes for CASSPRGGADETQYF.

This chain connects TRBV9 to TRBJ1-1, with D possibly being TRBD1 (5 bases). CDR3 size: 14 residues. V lost 4 bases and J 4 bases, leaving 14 bases between the germline ends. Germline CDR1 reads SGDLS; CDR2 reads YYNGEE. CDR3 residues: CASSPAGDGTEAFF. The CDR3 DNA is TGTGCCAGCAGCCCAGCGGGGGACGGCACTGAAGCTTTCTTT.

This clone came up a few times. The junction departs from the called germline gene at one end, perhaps through a read error. The gene calls are TRBV7-9 and TRBJ2-1; TRBD2 is a possible D gene (6 bases). The CDR3 spans 18 residues. The germline V gene encodes CDR1 SEHNR and CDR2 FQNEAQ (reference sequence). CDR3 region: CASSPRAVVGGSDNEQFF. For the CDR3, the DNA is TGTGCCAGCAGCCCCAGGGCTGTGGTGGGAGGCTCCGACAATGAGCAGTTCTTC.

J is TRBJ1-3 and V is TRBV19, with 8 bases fitting TRBD1. The CDR3 is 14 amino acids. With 6 bases clipped from V and 4 bases from J, the junction kept 5 bases outside the gene matches. Looked up from germline, CDR1 is LNHDA and CDR2 is SQIVND (reference sequence). The CDR3 sequence is CASSRTGNGNTIYF. CDR3 nucleotide sequence: TGTGCCAGTAGCCGGACAGGGAACGGAAACACCATATATTTT.

The chain recombines TRBV7-9 with TRBJ2-7; TRBD2 might be the D (7 bases). This CDR3 contains 14 residues. The germline V gene encodes CDR1 SEHNR and CDR2 FQNEAQ (reference sequence). V was pared by 3 bases and J by 5 bases, with 14 bases between. CDR3 protein: CASSFRGGGNEQYF. CDR3 in DNA: TGTGCCAGCAGCTTCAGAGGGGGGGGTAACGAGCAGTACTTC.

This clone was seen only once. The rearrangement links TRBV13 to TRBJ2-5; 10 bases fit TRBD1. TRBJ2-7 explains the end of the DNA better; the J call may be wrong. Germline CDR1 reads PRHDT; CDR2 reads FYEKMQ (reference sequence). CDR3 length: 14 residues. The CDR3 is CASSLWGQGYEQYF. The CDR3 nucleotides read TGTGCCAGCAGCTTATGGGGACAGGGGTACGAGCAGTACTTC.

J is TRBJ1-5 and V is TRBV27; 12 bases fit TRBD1. Germline CDR1 and CDR2: MNHEY and SMNVEV (reference sequence). The junction had 6 bases not matched to a gene; V was cut back by 5 bases and J by 7 bases. The CDR3 totals 15 residues. The CDR3 DNA sequence: TGTGCCAGCAGTCCCGGGACAGGGGGCCGACAGCCCCAGCATTTT. Protein product: CASSPGTGGRQPQHF.

This chain joins TRBV19 and TRBJ1-6; no clear D gene. Germline values: CDR1 LNHDA, CDR2 SQIVND (reference sequence). V shed 5 bases and J shed 6 bases, with 8 bases lying between them. The CDR3 runs 13 residues. The CDR3 nucleotides are TGTGCCAGTAGTGCCGCGTCTAATTCACCCCTCCACTTT. Protein product: CASSAASNSPLHF. Full variable domain (outside the CDR3, taken from reference TRBV19 and TRBJ1-6): DGGITQSPKYLFRKEGQNVTLSCEQNLNHDAMYWYRQDPGQGLRLIYYSQIVNDFQKGDIAEGYSVSREKKESFPLTVTSAQKNPTAFYLCASSAASNSPLHFGNGTRLTVT.

This clone was recorded once. The rearrangement uses TRBV5-8 and TRBJ1-2; D perhaps matches TRBD1 (5 bases). CDR3 length: 14 residues. Germline lookup yields CDR1 SGHTS and CDR2 YDEGEE. V was shortened by 4 bases and J by 3 bases, with 13 bases between the two germline ends. CDR3 DNA: TGTGCCAGCAGCCCACAGGCCCACTACTATGGCTACACCTTC. Translating gives CASSPQAHYYGYTF.

CDR3 sequence: CSVLLLAAPYEQYF. The CDR3 bases are TGCAGCGTTCTACTTCTAGCGGCTCCCTACGAGCAGTACTTC. The chain combines TRBV29-1 with TRBJ2-7, with 7 bases matching TRBD2. J lost 2 bases, V lost 5 bases, and 9 bases had no gene match. Germline V gene data show CDR1 as SQVTM and CDR2 as ANQGSEA. The CDR3 consists of 14 residues.

The J gene is TRBJ2-2, the V gene TRBV4-1; TRBD1 matches 8 bases. Trimming removed 6 bases from V and 5 bases from J; junction bases left unmatched: 5. Germline V gives CDR1 MGHRA, CDR2 YSYEKL. The CDR3 is 14 residues long. CDR3 in DNA: TGCGCCAGCAGTCGACAGGGGAGTACCGGGGAGCTGTTTTTT. Translation: CASSRQGSTGELFF.

CDR3 protein: CASSLVLAGGTGELFF. The DNA for the CDR3 is TGCGCCAGCAGCTTGGTTCTAGCGGGAGGAACCGGGGAGCTGTTTTTT. The chain combines TRBV5-1 with TRBJ2-2; 11 bases are a match to TRBD2. The ends lost 0 bases at V and 5 bases at J; junction bases unmatched: 3. The CDR3 length is 16 residues. The germline gives CDR1 SGHRS, CDR2 YFSETQ.

This sequence joins TRBV9 and TRBJ2-2, with 9 bases identical to TRBD1. The CDR3 runs to 14 residues. V was clipped by 3 bases and J by 6 bases; unmatched bases: 3. CDR1 is SGDLS, CDR2 YYNGEE, per germline. The CDR3 DNA reads as TGTGCCAGCAGCGGAAGGACAGGGGCCGGGGAGCTGTTTTTT. Encoded protein: CASSGRTGAGELFF.

V gene TRBV7-2 combines with J gene TRBJ1-6, with TRBD1 identical over 7 bases. Germline loops: CDR1 SGHTA, CDR2 FQGNSA. The CDR3 runs to 15 residues. The J segment lost 6 bases and the V segment lost 1 base, leaving 3 bases of the junction unmatched. The DNA of the CDR3 is TGTGCCAGCAGCTTAGTGGGACAGTCTAATTCACCCCTCCACTTT. Translated: CASSLVGQSNSPLHF.